This T cell receptor beta chain is from a study of beta chain features in type 1 diabetes. Overall study results and limits: Compared with healthy donors, patients appeared to share more similar naive, central memory and regulatory TCRB repertoires. Among patients with Type 1 diabetes, TCRB CDR3s were moderately but significantly shorter in every one of the four CD4+ subsets.

This clone was detected only a few times. Antigen unknown. It was one heparinised blood draw, averaging around 120 mL, that each donor gave. The study reverse transcribed the entire isolated RNA, so it sequenced expressed TCRB transcripts. This table comes from immunoSEQ multiplex PCR, and its TCRdb copy is limited to in-frame clones, with some not included. This sample yields a few hundred thousand clones, of which roughly 16% are seen a single time; about 0.078% belongs to the top ten. CDR1 GTSNPN and CDR2 SVGIG come from the germline V gene (reference sequence). The V gene lost 0 bases and the J gene lost 3 bases, with 9 bases spanning the gap. The CDR3 covers 13 residues.

Material for sequencing was naive CD4+ T cells from blood. The chain uses TRBV30 and TRBJ2-7; the D is unclear. The receptor's source is a man aged 25-45 years with type 1 diabetes. The CDR3 region is CAWSVSQFYEQYF. CDR3 bases: TGTGCCTGGAGTGTAAGCCAGTTCTACGAGCAGTACTTC.